This passage covers 19 T cell receptor beta chains from one sample sequenced in a study of T cell responses to AZD1222 COVID-19 vaccine. Method: immunoSEQ multiplex PCR; TCRdb's copy keeps in-frame clones and lacks some. This sample has 150,000 or so clones, with approximately 90% found just once. The material was peripheral blood, obtained 28 days after the second dose of the MenACWY control vaccine. These receptors originate from an adult who received the MenACWY meningococcal vaccine as a control.

J is TRBJ2-7 and V is TRBV19; a weak D match, TRBD1 (5 bases). Germline V CDR1 and CDR2: LNHDA, SQIVND (reference sequence). CDR3 length equals 14 residues. The germline V and J ends were trimmed by 8 bases and 1 base, with 15 bases remaining between them. This CDR3 reads CASSGLAESYEQYF. In DNA form, the CDR3 reads TGTGCCAGTTCAGGGTTAGCAGAGTCCTACGAGCAGTACTTC.

The V gene is TRBV4-1, the J gene TRBJ1-6; unclear D gene. Between the trimmed V and J ends, which lost 0 bases and 10 bases, there was a span of 19 bases. CDR1 is MGHRA and CDR2 is YSYEKL in the germline V gene. The CDR3 is 17 amino acids. The CDR3 is CASSQDQRGIKASPLHF. CDR3 nucleotides: TGCGCCAGCAGCCAAGATCAACGGGGAATTAAAGCGTCACCCCTCCACTTT.

A few counts support this clone. The chain uses TRBV11-2 and TRBJ2-4; D not resolved. Germline V lookup: CDR1 SGHAT, CDR2 FQNNGV. The CDR3 is made up of 15 amino acids. V gave up 2 bases and J gave up 1 base, with 9 bases separating them. The DNA of the CDR3 is TGTGCCAGCAGCTTAAGTTCAAGGGCCAAAAACATTCAGTACTTC. Translation: CASSLSSRAKNIQYF.

This sequence joins TRBV28 and TRBJ2-1; the match to TRBD2 covers 10 bases. CDR1 and CDR2 from the germline V gene are MDHEN and SYDVKM. There are 18 residues in the CDR3. Trimming removed 8 bases from V and 0 bases from J; junction bases left unmatched: 13. CDR3 amino acids: CASSNLEREGSSYNEQFF. CDR3 nucleotide sequence: TGTGCCAGCTCAAACCTAGAGCGGGAGGGAAGCTCCTACAATGAGCAGTTCTTC.

The chain recombines TRBV5-4 with TRBJ1-6; 7 nucleotides agree with TRBD1. Looked up from germline, CDR1 is SGHNT and CDR2 is YYREEE (reference sequence). The V and J ends lost 0 bases and 10 bases, in that order; junction bases with no gene match: 13. The CDR3 has 17 amino acids. As DNA, the CDR3 is TGTGCCAGCAGCTTGGTCAAAATAGAGGGGGCGACGTCACCCCTCCACTTT. This codes for CASSLVKIEGATSPLHF.

This clone came up once. This chain links TRBV4-3 with TRBJ1-2; D ambiguous. This CDR3 region has 16 residues. V gave up 4 bases and J gave up 8 bases, with 23 bases separating them. CDR1 and CDR2 from the germline V gene are LGHNA and YSLEER. CDR3 nucleotide sequence: TGCGCCAGCAGCCGAGAGGTCCAGGACCGCTCTGGGGGCTACACCTTC. Translation gives CASSREVQDRSGGYTF.

The chain links TRBV7-9 to TRBJ1-2; D uncertain. Germline loops: CDR1 SEHNR, CDR2 FQNEAQ (reference sequence). The CDR3 runs 13 residues. V lost 1 base and J lost 7, with 10 bases in between. The CDR3 nucleotides read TGTGCCAGCAGCTTAGGAGAAGCCTCTGGCTACACCTTC. Translation gives CASSLGEASGYTF.

The genes are TRBV7-8 and TRBJ2-7, with D possibly being TRBD1 (6 bases). CDR1 SGHVS and CDR2 FQNEAQ come from the germline V gene. V was trimmed by 0 bases and J by 2 bases, leaving 8 bases between them. The CDR3 loop spans 14 amino acids. DNA of the CDR3: TGTGCCAGCAGCTTAGCAGGACAGACCTACGAGCAGTACTTC. This gives the protein CASSLAGQTYEQYF.

V is TRBV19 and J is TRBJ1-2; maybe TRBD1 (5 bases). This CDR3 comprises 14 residues. CDR1 is LNHDA, CDR2 SQIVND, per germline (reference sequence). V gave up 2 bases and J gave up 2 bases, with 9 bases separating them. CDR3 region: CASSITGTNYGYTF. CDR3 DNA sequence: TGTGCCAGTAGTATAACCGGGACCAACTATGGCTACACCTTC.

The J gene is TRBJ2-1, the V gene TRBV7-2; possible D gene TRBD2, 6 bases. Per the germline V gene, CDR1 is SGHTA and CDR2 is FQGNSA. The CDR3 consists of 15 residues. V was clipped by 1 base and J by 7 bases, with 14 bases between them. The CDR3 spells CASSLEEGGPNEQFF. DNA for the CDR3: TGTGCCAGCAGCTTAGAGGAGGGCGGGCCGAATGAGCAGTTCTTC.

J is TRBJ1-1 and V is TRBV5-5; no clear D gene. With 4 bases removed from V and 2 bases from J, the gap between germline ends came to 15 bases. Germline V gene data show CDR1 as SGHKS and CDR2 as YYEKEE (reference sequence). CDR3 length: 15 residues. The DNA of the CDR3 is TGTGCCAGCAGCGTCGACCCGGGGAGAAACACTGAAGCTTTCTTT. This gives the protein CASSVDPGRNTEAFF.

This clone came up once. The chain has TRBV6-6 and TRBJ1-3; D gene ambiguous. Germline V CDR1 and CDR2: MNHNY, SVGAGI (reference sequence). There are 12 residues in the CDR3. As DNA, the CDR3 is TGTGGGGTCCGGGATTCTGGAAACACCATATATTTT. It is translated as CGVRDSGNTIYF.

The chain couples TRBV6-5 to TRBJ2-6, with D possibly being TRBD2 (5 bases). The CDR3 extends over 14 amino acids. CDR1 is MNHEY, CDR2 SVGAGI, per germline. V was trimmed by 4 bases and J by 2 bases, leaving 6 bases between them. The CDR3 DNA follows: TGTGCCAGCAGTTCGGGGACTGGGGCCAACGTCCTGACTTTC. Protein sequence: CASSSGTGANVLTF.

The chain carries TRBV7-9 and TRBJ2-7; TRBD1 is a possible D gene (5 bases). Trimming shortened V by 6 bases and J by 2 bases, and 14 bases separated the two germline ends. The CDR3 extends over 14 amino acids. Germline values: CDR1 SEHNR, CDR2 FQNEAQ (reference sequence). The CDR3 sequence is CASSPWQGTYEQYF. The CDR3 coding sequence is TGTGCCAGCAGTCCCTGGCAGGGAACCTACGAGCAGTACTTC.

The rearrangement joins TRBV7-9 to TRBJ2-7, with 10 bases that match TRBD2. CDR3 length: 15 residues. Trimming took 0 bases from V and 6 from J; bases not matched to a gene: 5. The germline V gene has CDR1 SEHNR and CDR2 FQNEAQ (reference sequence). The CDR3 bases are TGTGCCAGCAGCTTAGCGCTAGCGGGAGTTGCCGAGCAGTACTTC. Translated, it gives CASSLALAGVAEQYF. The full variable domain, with the rest looked up from reference TRBV7-9 and TRBJ2-7, is DTGVSQNPRHKITKRGQNVTFRCDPISEHNRLYWYRQTLGQGPEFLTYFQNEAQLEKSRLLSDRFSAERPKGSFSTLEIQRTEQGDSAMYLCASSLALAGVAEQYFGPGTRLTVT.

J is TRBJ2-1 and V is TRBV10-1; a weak D match, TRBD2 (5 bases). CDR3 length: 13 residues. The V and J ends lost 4 bases and 2 bases respectively, with 6 bases between them. Germline lookup yields CDR1 WNHNN and CDR2 SYGVQD (reference sequence). The CDR3 region is CASSGGPYNEQFF. The DNA for the CDR3 is TGCGCCAGCAGTGGCGGGCCCTACAATGAGCAGTTCTTC.

This chain connects TRBV25-1 to TRBJ1-5; D might be TRBD1 (5 bases). V lost 3 bases to trimming and J lost 1 base, with 7 bases between them. Germline V gives CDR1 MGHDK, CDR2 SYGVNS. The CDR3 sequence is 14 residues long. The CDR3 sequence is CASSEGRSNQPQHF. The CDR3 nucleotides are TGTGCCAGCAGTGAGGGGCGGAGCAATCAGCCCCAGCATTTT. Using reference TRBV25-1 and TRBJ1-5 for the parts outside the CDR3, the full variable domain is EADIYQTPRYLVIGTGKKITLECSQTMGHDKMYWYQQDPGMELHLIHYSYGVNSTEKGDLSSESTVSRIRTEHFPLTLESARPSHTSQYLCASSEGRSNQPQHFGDGTRLSIL.

The V call is TRBV7-3, the J call TRBJ1-2; 9 bases match TRBD1. From germline, CDR1 is SGHTA and CDR2 FQGTGA. The V segment lost 5 bases and the J segment 3 bases; nucleotides outside the gene matches: 7. The CDR3 loop spans 15 amino acids. The CDR3 sequence is CASSLGTGLDYGYTF. As DNA, the CDR3 is TGTGCCAGCAGCCTCGGGACAGGGTTGGACTATGGCTACACCTTC.

The rearrangement links TRBV7-9 to TRBJ2-1; no firm D call. This CDR3 region has 14 residues. Germline loops: CDR1 SEHNR, CDR2 FQNEAQ (reference sequence). V was clipped by 5 bases and J by 7 bases, with 15 bases between them. The CDR3 coding sequence is TGTGCCAGCAGCCAAGGCGGTCCGAGGAATGAGCAGTTCTTC. This translates into CASSQGGPRNEQFF.